The 15 T cell receptor beta chains presented below share a single source sample, sequenced in a study of T cells after yellow fever vaccination (dated by TCRdb to the late 2010s). This specimen's treatment or condition label, interpreted: live attenuated yellow fever vaccine strain. The method behind the library was 5' RACE. TCRdb lists the instrument as Illumina NovaSeq 6000. The public reads were run again by TCRdb, first through fastp at Q25 and then through MiXCR, and only productive beta chains were kept. Rows with a matching CDR3 protein are joined into one entry that keeps the most common DNA and genes. The sample table contains hundreds of thousands of distinct CDR3 sequences; only one count was recorded for 3.6% of them. The top ten clonotypes cover around 24% of the sample. Sample: PBMCs, taken on the day of the yellow fever booster vaccination. These receptors all come from a man aged 18 to 30 who received the YFV17D yellow fever vaccine.

This clonotype was found many times. The J gene is TRBJ2-2, the V gene TRBV11-2, with D perhaps assigned TRBD1 or TRBD2 (5 bases each). The V end lost 8 bases, the J end lost 3 bases, and 13 bases lay between the germline ends. Looked up from germline, CDR1 is SGHAT and CDR2 is FQNNGV. The CDR3 is 14 residues long. As DNA, the CDR3 is TGTGCCAGCGCCTGGCGAGGGGACACCGGGGAGCTGTTTTTT. It encodes CASAWRGDTGELFF.

There are a few counts of this clonotype. The V gene is TRBV14, the J gene TRBJ1-2, with D hard to call. Germline V gene lookup returns CDR1 SGHDN and CDR2 FVKESK. V shed 4 bases and J shed 7 bases, with 10 bases lying between them. This CDR3 spans 12 amino acids. The DNA for the CDR3 is TGTGCCAGCAGCCTTCAAGGGCTTGGCTACACCTTC. Amino acid sequence: CASSLQGLGYTF.

The rearrangement uses TRBV9 and TRBJ2-1; 9 nucleotides agree with TRBD2. V shed 6 bases and J 4 bases; nucleotides not matched to a gene: 11. The CDR3 contains 16 residues. Germline V lookup: CDR1 SGDLS, CDR2 YYNGEE. This CDR3 reads CASIPTSSGAYNEQFF. The CDR3 DNA reads TGTGCCAGCATACCTACATCTAGCGGGGCTTACAATGAGCAGTTCTTC.

This clonotype was counted between two and nine times. The chain is built from TRBV19 and TRBJ2-7; 11 bases match TRBD1. The V gene's germline CDR1 is LNHDA and CDR2 SQIVND (reference sequence). CDR3 length: 14 residues. J was trimmed by 3 bases and V by 8 bases; bases with no gene match: 6. The CDR3 loop is CASSPGQGDYEQYV. The DNA for the CDR3 is TGTGCCAGTTCTCCGGGACAGGGGGACTACGAGCAGTACGTC.

Many counts were recorded for this clonotype. The V and J genes are TRBV5-1 and TRBJ1-2; tentative D call: TRBD1 (5 bases). Germline CDR1 reads SGHRS; CDR2 reads YFSETQ. CDR3 length equals 14 residues. The V end was cut by 3 bases, the J end by 6 bases, with 15 bases between. The CDR3 DNA follows: TGCGCCAGCAGCTCGGCGGGGCTGCCCAATGGCTACACCTTC. It encodes CASSSAGLPNGYTF.

This clonotype has ten or more counts. The V gene is TRBV7-2, the J gene TRBJ2-5; D possibly corresponds to TRBD1 (6 bases). Germline assignment: CDR1 SGHTA and CDR2 FQGNSA. This CDR3 comprises 13 residues. V was clipped by 3 bases and J by 6 bases, with 11 bases between them. The CDR3 nucleotides read TGTGCCAGCAGCTTCGGGACATCGAAGACCCAGTACTTC. Translating it yields CASSFGTSKTQYF.

In its sample, this clonotype was seen many times. V is TRBV4-1 and J is TRBJ2-7; TRBD1 matches 8 bases. The CDR3 spans 15 residues. V shed 4 bases, J shed 2 bases, and the junction held 7 bases outside the gene matches. CDR1 and CDR2 (germline): MGHRA, YSYEKL. As DNA, the CDR3 is TGCGCCAGCAGCCTAACCGGGACAGGACCCTACGAGCAGTACTTC. Translated, it gives CASSLTGTGPYEQYF.

The rearrangement uses TRBV6-2 or TRBV6-3 and TRBJ2-7, with unresolved D. In germline, CDR1 is MNHEY, CDR2 SVGEGT. V was clipped by 2 bases and J by 0 bases, with 5 bases between them. This CDR3 has 13 residues. CDR3 region: CASSYGLSYEQYV. CDR3 DNA sequence: TGTGCCAGCAGTTACGGTCTCTCCTACGAGCAGTACGTC.

This clonotype was seen repeatedly, ten times or more. J is TRBJ2-7 and V is TRBV27; a possible D gene is TRBD1 (6 bases). There are 14 residues in the CDR3. Germline V gene data show CDR1 as MNHEY and CDR2 as SMNVEV (reference sequence). V shed 6 bases and J shed 2 bases, with 14 bases lying between them. The CDR3 is CASREDSFTYEQYF. The CDR3 DNA reads as TGTGCCAGCAGAGAGGACAGCTTTACCTACGAGCAGTACTTC.

This clonotype was seen at least ten times. V and J are TRBV7-2 and TRBJ1-6, with TRBD1 matching over 9 bases. CDR1 and CDR2 (germline): SGHTA, FQGNSA. CDR3 length: 16 amino acids. With V trimmed by 0 bases and J by 11 bases, 8 bases remained unmatched. The CDR3 sequence: CASSLAPGQGGPPLHF. Here the CDR3 DNA reads TGTGCCAGCAGCTTAGCGCCGGGACAGGGTGGACCACCCCTCCACTTT. The full variable domain, in which reference TRBV7-2 and TRBJ1-6 provide the parts outside the CDR3, is GAGVSQSPSNKVTEKGKDVELRCDPISGHTALYWYRQSLGQGLEFLIYFQGNSAPDKSGLPSDRFSAERTGGSVSTLTIQRTQQEDSAVYLCASSLAPGQGGPPLHFGNGTRLTVT.

The V and J genes are TRBV7-2 and TRBJ2-1; a weak D match, TRBD2 (6 bases). Germline CDR1 reads SGHTA; CDR2 reads FQGNSA. The V end was cut by 3 bases, the J end by 7 bases, with 16 bases between. This CDR3 comprises 15 residues. The CDR3 sequence: CASSLGIGLLNEQFF. The DNA for the CDR3 is TGTGCCAGCAGCTTGGGCATCGGACTACTGAATGAGCAGTTCTTC.

The chain combines TRBV7-2 with TRBJ2-7; D is unresolved. CDR1 is SGHTA and CDR2 is FQGNSA in the germline V gene. The CDR3 has 14 residues. V shed 2 bases and J shed 0 bases, with 8 bases lying between them. The CDR3 here is CASSLMWDSYEQYF. The DNA of the CDR3 is TGTGCCAGCAGCTTAATGTGGGACTCCTACGAGCAGTACTTC.

This clonotype was observed many times. The V call is TRBV29-1, the J call TRBJ1-1; D gene ambiguous. This CDR3 is 13 amino acids long. The V end lost 6 bases, the J end lost 2 bases, and 13 bases lay between the germline ends. Germline V gene lookup returns CDR1 SQVTM and CDR2 ANQGSEA. The CDR3: CSVSWAGNTEAFF. CDR3 DNA: TGCAGCGTGTCTTGGGCCGGTAACACTGAAGCTTTCTTT. Looking up the rest from reference TRBV29-1 and TRBJ1-1 gives the full variable domain: SAVISQKPSRDICQRGTSLTIQCQVDSQVTMMFWYRQQPGQSLTLIATANQGSEATYESGFVIDKFPISRPNLTFSTLTVSNMSPEDSSIYLCSVSWAGNTEAFFGQGTRLTVV.

There are a few counts of this clonotype. This chain joins TRBV19 and TRBJ2-5, with TRBD2 as a possible D gene (7 bases). The CDR3 runs to 14 residues. V was pared by 8 bases and J by 2 bases, with 15 bases between. Germline V gives CDR1 LNHDA, CDR2 SQIVND (reference sequence). The CDR3 protein is CASAGAPSQETQYF. The CDR3 nucleotides read TGTGCCAGTGCGGGGGCCCCCTCGCAAGAGACCCAGTACTTC. Full variable domain (missing parts from reference TRBV19 and TRBJ2-5): DGGITQSPKYLFRKEGQNVTLSCEQNLNHDAMYWYRQDPGQGLRLIYYSQIVNDFQKGDIAEGYSVSREKKESFPLTVTSAQKNPTAFYLCASAGAPSQETQYFGPGTRLLVL.

This clonotype was seen ten or more times. The CDR3 loop reads CASSLLGFAEAFF. In DNA, the CDR3 is TGTGCCAGCAGCTTACTAGGGTTCGCTGAAGCTTTCTTT. The genes are TRBV7-3 and TRBJ1-1; no clear D gene. CDR1 is SGHTA, CDR2 FQGTGA, per germline. The germline V and J ends were trimmed by 2 bases and 6 bases, with 10 bases remaining between them. The CDR3 covers 13 residues.